Shown below are 27 T cell receptor beta chains from a single sample sequenced in a study of beta chain features in type 1 diabetes. Reverse transcription of all isolated RNA meant that expressed TCRB transcripts were sequenced. The repertoire was sequenced with immunoSEQ multiplex PCR; TCRdb's copy has only in-frame clones and lacks some. Of around 280,000 clones in the sample, under 8.5% are singletons; the top ten hold more than 1%. The sequencing input was central memory CD4+ T cells from blood. All receptors come from a woman aged 18-29 years in good health.

There are a few counts of this clone. J is TRBJ1-5 and V is TRBV2; 8 bases match TRBD1. Germline CDR1 SNHLY, CDR2 FYNNEI. This CDR3 has 15 residues. With 6 bases clipped from V and 0 bases from J, the junction kept 4 bases outside the gene matches. The CDR3 coding sequence is TGTGCCAGCAGGCAGACAGGGGATAGCAATCAGCCCCAGCATTTT. This codes for CASRQTGDSNQPQHF.

Ten or more counts support this clone. The rearrangement joins TRBV4-3 to TRBJ2-4; a possible D gene is TRBD2 (6 bases). This CDR3 contains 14 residues. V was trimmed by 0 bases and J by 6 bases, leaving 9 bases between them. Germline CDR1 is LGHNA and CDR2 is YSLEER. CDR3 DNA sequence: TGCGCCAGCAGCCAAGATTTCGGGAGAAACATTCAGTACTTC. It translates to CASSQDFGRNIQYF.

The V call is TRBV18, the J call TRBJ1-5; D is unclear. Germline CDR1 KGHSH, CDR2 LQKENI. The germline V and J ends were trimmed by 2 bases and 4 bases, with 6 bases remaining between them. The CDR3 length is 13 residues. The CDR3 DNA reads TGTGCCAGCTCACCAGAATTTAATCAGCCCCAGCATTTT. Protein product: CASSPEFNQPQHF.

The gene calls are TRBV4-3 and TRBJ1-1; D gene ambiguous. Trimming removed 3 bases from V and 1 base from J, with 6 bases in between. The germline V gene encodes CDR1 LGHNA and CDR2 YSLEER. The CDR3 extends over 13 amino acids. The CDR3 region is CASSHVGNTEAFF. In nucleotides, the CDR3 is TGCGCCAGCAGCCATGTGGGGAACACTGAAGCTTTCTTT.

The chain couples TRBV14 to TRBJ2-1; D is unclear. The CDR3 length is 14 residues. Looked up from germline, CDR1 is SGHDN and CDR2 is FVKESK. V shed 0 bases and J shed 12 bases, with 15 bases lying between them. The CDR3 spells CASSQDYGLQGQFF. The CDR3 DNA follows: TGTGCCAGCAGCCAAGATTATGGGCTCCAAGGGCAGTTCTTC.

CDR3 region: CASSPIPGRGVNSGANVLTF. The CDR3 DNA reads as TGTGCCAGCAGTCCAATTCCGGGACGAGGCGTCAACTCTGGGGCCAACGTCCTGACTTTC. V is TRBV28 and J is TRBJ2-6, with D possibly called TRBD1 or TRBD2 (5 bases each). This CDR3 has 20 residues. Looked up from germline, CDR1 is MDHEN and CDR2 is SYDVKM. Trimming removed 5 bases at V and 0 bases at J, with 23 bases between.

This rearrangement joins TRBV9 to TRBJ2-2; a possible D gene is TRBD2 (5 bases). V lost 0 bases, J lost 5 bases, and 14 bases lay in between. Germline assignment: CDR1 SGDLS and CDR2 YYNGEE. The CDR3 runs 16 residues. CDR3 in amino acids: CASSVEAGGSTGELFF. The CDR3 DNA reads as TGTGCCAGCAGCGTAGAGGCAGGAGGTAGTACCGGGGAGCTGTTTTTT.

The chain couples TRBV29-1 to TRBJ2-5; D is unclear. Germline-derived CDR1 and CDR2 are SQVTM and ANQGSEA. The CDR3 extends over 11 amino acids. Trimming removed 3 bases at V and 5 bases at J, with 7 bases between. This CDR3 is CSVDKGETQYF. In DNA form, the CDR3 reads TGCAGCGTTGACAAAGGGGAGACCCAGTACTTC.

V is TRBV30 and J is TRBJ2-3; unclear D gene. V was cut by 3 bases and J by 2 bases, with 3 bases left in between. CDR3 length equals 11 residues. The germline gives CDR1 GTSNPN, CDR2 SVGIG (reference sequence). CDR3 nucleotides: TGTGCCTGGAGCCTCACAGATACGCAGTATTTT. It yields the protein CAWSLTDTQYF.

This clone was seen many times. This sample also contains other DNA sequences that code for the same CDR3. The chain carries TRBV18 and TRBJ2-3, with unresolved D. Trimming shortened V by 0 bases and J by 0 bases, and 1 base separated the two germline ends. The CDR3 contains 13 residues. The V gene's germline CDR1 is KGHSH and CDR2 LQKENI. CDR3 DNA: TGTGCCAGCTCACCACCTAGCACAGATACGCAGTATTTT. It specifies CASSPPSTDTQYF.

This clone came up a few times. V usage is TRBV7-2 and J usage is TRBJ2-3; D gene uncertain. The CDR3 is made up of 12 amino acids. Germline CDR1 and CDR2: SGHTA and FQGNSA. Trimming removed 5 bases at V and 4 bases at J, with 7 bases between. The CDR3 DNA reads TGTGCCAGCAGCCAAGGCCCAGATACGCAGTATTTT. Translating it yields CASSQGPDTQYF.

The gene calls are TRBV4-1 and TRBJ2-5; D not certain. Germline-derived CDR1 and CDR2 are MGHRA and YSYEKL. There are 13 residues in the CDR3. The V end lost 0 bases, the J end lost 5 bases, and 7 bases lay between the germline ends. The chain's CDR3 is CASSQDNWETQYF. The CDR3, as DNA: TGCGCCAGCAGCCAAGATAACTGGGAGACCCAGTACTTC.

This sequence joins TRBV6-5 and TRBJ2-3; 8 bases line up with TRBD2. The CDR3 contains 15 residues. After removal of 5 bases from V and 3 bases from J, the junction contained 7 bases not matched to a gene. From germline, CDR1 is MNHEY and CDR2 SVGAGI. The CDR3 region has the DNA TGTGCCAGCAGTCGAGCGGGAGATGGGACAGATACGCAGTATTTT. Translation: CASSRAGDGTDTQYF.

The chain has TRBV14 and TRBJ2-5; D possibly corresponds to TRBD1 (6 bases). The V end was cut by 1 base, the J end by 1 base, with 16 bases between. Per the germline V gene, CDR1 is SGHDN and CDR2 is FVKESK. The CDR3 sequence is 17 residues long. As DNA, the CDR3 is TGTGCCAGCAGCCAAGTCCGGACAGTAGTTGGCCAAGAGACCCAGTACTTC. It translates to CASSQVRTVVGQETQYF.

J is TRBJ1-2 and V is TRBV5-1, with D possibly being TRBD1 (5 bases). From germline, CDR1 is SGHRS and CDR2 YFSETQ. The V gene lost 1 base and the J gene lost 2 bases, with 9 bases spanning the gap. The CDR3 is made up of 14 amino acids. CDR3 region: CASSLYGGNYGYTF. CDR3 DNA sequence: TGCGCCAGCAGCTTGTATGGGGGGAACTATGGCTACACCTTC. Complete variable domain (other parts from reference TRBV5-1 and TRBJ1-2): KAGVTQTPRYLIKTRGQQVTLSCSPISGHRSVSWYQQTPGQGLQFLFEYFSETQRNKGNFPGRFSGRQFSNSRSEMNVSTLELGDSALYLCASSLYGGNYGYTFGSGTRLTVV.

V is TRBV28 and J is TRBJ1-1; TRBD1 is a possible D gene (5 bases). V was pared by 3 bases and J by 1 base, with 15 bases between. Germline loops: CDR1 MDHEN, CDR2 SYDVKM. The CDR3 sequence is 16 residues long. The CDR3 DNA sequence: TGTGCCAGCAGTTTCCTGGGGGGGTTAGGGAACACTGAAGCTTTCTTT. It specifies CASSFLGGLGNTEAFF. The variable domain in full, completed from reference TRBV28 and TRBJ1-1, reads DVKVTQSSRYLVKRTGEKVFLECVQDMDHENMFWYRQDPGLGLRLIYFSYDVKMKEKGDIPEGYSVSREKKERFSLILESASTNQTSMYLCASSFLGGLGNTEAFFGQGTRLTVV.

This clone was recorded only once. CDR3 protein: CASPRASEGTDTQYF. Here the CDR3 DNA reads TGTGCCTCCCCCAGGGCTAGCGAGGGCACAGATACGCAGTATTTT. The chain carries TRBV30 and TRBJ2-3; D perhaps matches TRBD2 (6 bases). Trimming cost V 7 bases and J 1 base, with 18 bases left between them. Germline loops: CDR1 GTSNPN, CDR2 SVGIG (reference sequence). The CDR3 is made up of 15 amino acids.

The rearrangement joins TRBV7-2 to TRBJ2-3; D unclear. The germline CDR1 and CDR2 sequences are SGHTA and FQGNSA. This CDR3 is 13 amino acids long. V dropped 5 bases and J dropped 6 bases, with 12 bases sitting between them. DNA of the CDR3: TGTGCCAGCAGCCGCATAGTCGGGGATACGCAGTATTTT. The encoded protein is CASSRIVGDTQYF.

The chain is built from TRBV18 and TRBJ2-7; D perhaps matches TRBD2 (5 bases). Germline lookup yields CDR1 KGHSH and CDR2 LQKENI. Trimming removed 8 bases from V and 5 bases from J, with 16 bases in between. The CDR3 covers 13 residues. This CDR3 is CASSPHTGNEQYF. As DNA, the CDR3 is TGTGCCAGCAGCCCTCATACGGGGAACGAGCAGTACTTC.

As DNA, the CDR3 is TGTGCCAGCTCACCTTGGGACAGGGCAGAGACCCAGTACTTC. Its translation: CASSPWDRAETQYF. The chain recombines TRBV18 with TRBJ2-5, with 9 bases that match TRBD1. With V trimmed by 3 bases and J by 4 bases, 3 bases remained unmatched. This CDR3 has 14 residues. CDR1 and CDR2 from the germline V gene are KGHSH and LQKENI.

This clone occurred a few times. The rearrangement links TRBV30 to TRBJ2-3; D unclear. CDR1 and CDR2 from the germline V gene are GTSNPN and SVGIG (reference sequence). The CDR3 has 13 amino acids. Trimming pared 1 base from V and 0 bases from J, leaving 5 bases between. CDR3 sequence reads: CAWSEGSTDTQYF. The CDR3 DNA reads as TGTGCCTGGAGTGAAGGGAGCACAGATACGCAGTATTTT.

The chain joins TRBV4-2 to TRBJ2-3, with D possibly TRBD2 on 6 matching bases. Trimming pared 4 bases from V and 3 bases from J, leaving 14 bases between. The CDR3 contains 15 residues. Germline CDR1 LGHNA, CDR2 YNFKEQ. CDR3 nucleotide sequence: TGTGCCAGCAGCCCTTTGGAGGGGAGGACAGATACGCAGTATTTT. It specifies CASSPLEGRTDTQYF.

The gene calls are TRBV2 and TRBJ1-5; D is perhaps TRBD1 (6 bases). V lost 4 bases and J lost 4, with 14 bases in between. The germline V gene has CDR1 SNHLY and CDR2 FYNNEI. This CDR3 is built from 15 residues. The CDR3 reads CASSAETGLNQPQHF. CDR3 sequence (DNA): TGTGCCAGCAGTGCCGAGACAGGACTTAATCAGCCCCAGCATTTT.

The chain links TRBV5-5 to TRBJ2-3; D unresolved. Germline V gene data show CDR1 as SGHKS and CDR2 as YYEKEE (reference sequence). The V and J ends lost 6 bases and 0 bases respectively, with 5 bases between them. This CDR3 has 12 residues. CDR3 amino acids: CASTLSTDTQYF. CDR3 DNA: TGTGCCAGCACCCTTAGCACAGATACGCAGTATTTT.

This clone was picked up many times. The chain is built from TRBV5-6 and TRBJ2-1; tentative D call: TRBD2 (6 bases). Germline CDR1 and CDR2: SGHDT and YYEEEE. The CDR3 runs 16 residues. Trimming left V 0 bases short and J 5 bases short, with 15 bases between. The CDR3 DNA follows: TGTGCCAGCAGCTTGGCCCCGGGGGACTCACACAATGAGCAGTTCTTC. This translates into CASSLAPGDSHNEQFF.

V is TRBV28 and J is TRBJ1-4; 10 nucleotides line up with TRBD1. Germline V gene lookup returns CDR1 MDHEN and CDR2 SYDVKM. V dropped 5 bases and J dropped 8; count of bases not matched to a gene: 8. The CDR3 runs to 15 residues. CDR3 sequence: CASSLLTGGREKLFF. CDR3 sequence (DNA): TGTGCCAGCAGTCTACTGACAGGGGGCCGGGAAAAACTGTTTTTT.

A few counts support this clone. The chain combines TRBV11-1 with TRBJ1-1; D remains unclear. Between the trimmed V and J ends, which lost 5 bases and 4 bases, there was a span of 14 bases. Per germline, CDR1 SGHAT and CDR2 FQDESV (reference sequence). The CDR3 length is 14 residues. The CDR3 region has the DNA TGTGCCAGCAGCATGGACCTGGGGAGCACTGAAGCTTTCTTT. As protein: CASSMDLGSTEAFF.